One and the same sample provided the 13 T cell receptor beta chains below, sequenced in a study of immune cell composition in non-small cell lung cancer. The assay was immunoSEQ multiplex PCR, and TCRdb's table has in-frame clones only and misses some. The repertoire holds approximately 11,000 clones, with about 60% as singletons. Source material: lung tumor tissue. These receptors all stem from a human donor with non-small cell lung cancer.

A few counts support this clone. The chain carries TRBV9 and TRBJ2-7; TRBD2 agrees at 7 bases. The V segment lost 0 bases and the J segment 7 bases; nucleotides outside the gene matches: 1. Germline V gene sequence: CDR1 SGDLS, CDR2 YYNGEE. The CDR3 spans 12 residues. CDR3 nucleotide sequence: TGTGCCAGCAGCGTAGTCGGGGGGGAGCAGTACTTC. It yields the protein CASSVVGGEQYF.

The V and J genes are TRBV7-2 and TRBJ1-1; possibly TRBD1 for D (6 bases). Germline V gene data show CDR1 as SGHTA and CDR2 as FQGNSA. The CDR3 totals 13 residues. Trimming took 4 bases from V and 1 from J, leaving 7 bases between them. CDR3 in amino acids: CASSSQGNTEAFF. DNA for the CDR3: TGTGCCAGCAGCTCACAGGGGAACACTGAAGCTTTCTTT.

This rearrangement joins TRBV29-1 to TRBJ2-2, with 14 positions matching TRBD2. Germline CDR1 SQVTM, CDR2 ANQGSEA. The trim removed 6 bases at V and 2 bases at J, leaving 8 bases unmatched. The CDR3 consists of 17 residues. The CDR3 DNA reads as TGCAGCGTGGTGACTAGCGGGAGGGGCCTTAACACCGGGGAGCTGTTTTTT. It is translated as CSVVTSGRGLNTGELFF.

The chain carries TRBV5-1 and TRBJ2-5; no clear D. The V gene's germline CDR1 is SGHRS and CDR2 YFSETQ. Trimming shortened V by 2 bases and J by 4 bases, and 15 bases separated the two germline ends. The CDR3 is 15 amino acids. DNA for the CDR3: TGCGCCAGCAGCTTCTATCGGAGCGCCGGAGAGACCCAGTACTTC. Its translation: CASSFYRSAGETQYF.

The chain combines TRBV9 with TRBJ2-1; D might be TRBD2 (5 bases). Germline CDR1 and CDR2: SGDLS and YYNGEE. The V end lost 4 bases, the J end lost 5 bases, and 16 bases lay between the germline ends. The CDR3 runs to 15 residues. Here the CDR3 DNA reads TGTGCCAGCAGCATACTAGGCTTCCGTGACAATGAGCAGTTCTTC. As protein: CASSILGFRDNEQFF.

The chain links TRBV18 to TRBJ2-3; 10 positions agree with TRBD2. The CDR3 is made up of 15 amino acids. J gave up 2 bases and V 3 bases, and 2 bases lay outside the gene matches. The V gene's germline CDR1 is KGHSH and CDR2 LQKENI. The CDR3 reads CASSPTSGSTDTQYF. CDR3 DNA sequence: TGTGCCAGCTCACCGACTAGCGGGTCCACAGATACGCAGTATTTT.

In DNA form, the CDR3 reads TGCGCCAGCAGCTTACGACAGGCCGGACTAGCGGGAGGGAATGAGCAGTTCTTC. Its protein is CASSLRQAGLAGGNEQFF. The rearrangement uses TRBV5-1 and TRBJ2-1; 15 bases agree with TRBD2. The germline V gene encodes CDR1 SGHRS and CDR2 YFSETQ. V shed 2 bases and J 7 bases; nucleotides not matched to a gene: 10. The CDR3 loop spans 18 amino acids.

The rearrangement links TRBV2 to TRBJ1-5; D uncertain. CDR1 is SNHLY and CDR2 is FYNNEI in the germline V gene. This CDR3 comprises 14 residues. Trimming took off 4 bases at V and 0 bases at J, with 7 bases between the two ends. The CDR3: CASSGELSNQPQHF. Here the CDR3 DNA reads TGTGCCAGCAGTGGAGAGCTTAGCAATCAGCCCCAGCATTTT.

The chain recombines TRBV5-1 with TRBJ2-1; 7 nucleotides line up with TRBD2. Unmatched junction bases numbered 8, after V lost 1 base and J lost 4 bases. Per germline, CDR1 SGHRS and CDR2 YFSETQ. This CDR3 comprises 16 residues. As DNA, the CDR3 is TGCGCCAGCAGCTTGAACCCCGGGACTAAGTACAATGAGCAGTTCTTC. This encodes CASSLNPGTKYNEQFF. The full variable domain, its missing parts supplied by reference TRBV5-1 and TRBJ2-1, is KAGVTQTPRYLIKTRGQQVTLSCSPISGHRSVSWYQQTPGQGLQFLFEYFSETQRNKGNFPGRFSGRQFSNSRSEMNVSTLELGDSALYLCASSLNPGTKYNEQFFGPGTRLTVL.

This chain joins TRBV28 and TRBJ2-7, with 9 bases lining up with TRBD2. CDR1 and CDR2 (germline): MDHEN, SYDVKM. V was pared by 5 bases and J by 3 bases, with 5 bases of the junction left unmatched. This CDR3 comprises 14 residues. DNA of the CDR3: TGTGCCAGCAGTCCCAGCGGGGGGAACTACGAGCAGTACTTC. Protein sequence: CASSPSGGNYEQYF.

V usage is TRBV9 and J usage is TRBJ2-5; tentative D call: TRBD2 (6 bases). CDR1 and CDR2 (germline): SGDLS, YYNGEE. V gave up 0 bases and J gave up 5 bases, with 11 bases separating them. This CDR3 comprises 14 residues. Written as DNA, the CDR3 is TGTGCCAGCAGCGTAGATAACGGAGGGGAGACCCAGTACTTC. Translation: CASSVDNGGETQYF.

This clone was counted a few times. The V call is TRBV14, the J call TRBJ2-7, with 8 positions matching TRBD1. The length of the CDR3 is 17 residues. J gave up 5 bases and V 1 base, and 13 bases lay outside the gene matches. From germline, CDR1 is SGHDN and CDR2 FVKESK. CDR3 DNA: TGTGCCAGCAGCCAAGTGGAAGTAAGCAGGGGGCTCCACGAGCAGTACTTC. This encodes CASSQVEVSRGLHEQYF.

The chain links TRBV7-2 to TRBJ2-1, with 8 bases matching TRBD1. With V trimmed by 5 bases and J by 0 bases, 6 bases remained unmatched. This CDR3 spans 16 amino acids. CDR1 and CDR2 from the germline V gene are SGHTA and FQGNSA. CDR3 loop: CASSTYRGSSYNEQFF. The CDR3, as DNA: TGTGCCAGCAGCACCTACAGGGGGAGCTCCTACAATGAGCAGTTCTTC.